Listed below are T cell receptor beta chains from one sample, sequenced in a study of blood T cells in healthy people across ages. TCRdb reprocessed the 5' RACE reads via MiXCR and lists one record per CDR3 protein. Altogether some 320,000 distinct CDR3 sequences are present, roughly 26% being singletons, with the ten largest covering approximately 29%. Sequencing was performed on blood. Every receptor here comes from a woman between 70 and 85 years old in good health. Each CDR3 is given with its conserved first and last residue. Fields, in order: V gene, D gene, clone size, J gene, CDR3 protein, CDR3 DNA. A D gene is named only where the DNA matches it firmly. Size is stated for part of the rows, as once, few or many counts, or as a class when the clone is expanded.

V: TRBV20-1
D: NA
size: NA
J: TRBJ2-4
CDR3: CSAGGTEKNIQYF
DNA: TGCAGTGCGGGAGGGACAGAAAAAAACATTCAGTACTTC

V: TRBV10-3
D: NA
size: NA
J: TRBJ2-3
CDR3: CAISSTDTQYF
DNA: TGTGCCATCAGTAGCACAGATACGCAGTATTTT

V: TRBV28
D: NA
size: few
J: TRBJ1-1
CDR3: CASSLSRNTEAFF
DNA: TGTGCCAGCAGTTTGTCTAGGAACACTGAAGCTTTCTTT

V: TRBV7-8
D: NA
size: many
J: TRBJ2-5
CDR3: CASSFYESLETQYF
DNA: TGTGCCAGCAGCTTTTATGAGTCTCTAGAGACCCAGTACTTC

V: TRBV6-1
D: NA
size: NA
J: TRBJ2-1
CDR3: CASNHGGGSYNEQFF
DNA: TGTGCCAGCAATCACGGAGGGGGTTCCTACAATGAGCAGTTCTTC

V: TRBV5-6
D: TRBD2
size: NA
J: TRBJ2-1
CDR3: CASSSGGTTNEQFF
DNA: TGTGCCAGCAGCTCGGGCGGGACTACAAATGAGCAGTTCTTC

V: TRBV4-2
D: TRBD2
size: NA
J: TRBJ2-2
CDR3: CASSQAPGGGTGELFF
DNA: TGTGCCAGCAGCCAAGCCCCGGGAGGGGGCACCGGGGAGCTGTTTTTT

V: TRBV20-1
D: NA
size: few
J: TRBJ2-7
CDR3: CSARDRARAHEQYF
DNA: TGCAGTGCTAGAGATCGGGCGCGGGCCCACGAGCAGTACTTC

V: TRBV5-1
D: NA
size: NA
J: TRBJ1-4
CDR3: CASSLGGVEEKLFF
DNA: TGCGCCAGCAGTCTCGGGGGGGTAGAGGAAAAACTGTTTTTT

V: TRBV7-9
D: NA
size: NA
J: TRBJ1-2
CDR3: CASSPTFVLTGSEDGYTF
DNA: TGTGCCAGCAGCCCAACATTTGTTTTGACAGGCAGTGAGGATGGCTACACCTTC

V: TRBV7-8
D: NA
size: NA
J: TRBJ2-1
CDR3: CASSQGAQAPFNEQFF
DNA: TGTGCCAGCAGCCAGGGAGCCCAGGCTCCTTTTAATGAGCAGTTCTTC

V: TRBV20-1
D: NA
size: few
J: TRBJ2-7
CDR3: CSALLYEQYF
DNA: TGCAGTGCCCTCCTCTACGAGCAGTACTTC

V: TRBV7-2
D: TRBD2
size: few
J: TRBJ2-1
CDR3: CASSRLAVANEQFF
DNA: TGTGCCAGCAGCCGACTAGCTGTAGCCAATGAGCAGTTCTTC

V: TRBV12-3/TRBV12-4
D: NA
size: few
J: TRBJ1-6
CDR3: CASSSSNSYNSPLHF
DNA: TGTGCCAGCAGTTCGAGTAACAGCTATAATTCACCCCTCCACTTT

V: TRBV7-8
D: TRBD1
size: NA
J: TRBJ2-7
CDR3: CASSGTTGVEQYF
DNA: TGTGCCAGCAGCGGAACCACAGGGGTCGAGCAGTACTTC

V: TRBV7-2
D: NA
size: few
J: TRBJ2-1
CDR3: CASSLVTGRHNEQFF
DNA: TGTGCCAGCAGCTTAGTGACAGGGAGGCACAATGAGCAGTTCTTC

V: TRBV7-8
D: TRBD1
size: few
J: TRBJ1-5
CDR3: CASSYNSWTGRLQPQHF
DNA: TGTGCCAGCAGCTATAATAGTTGGACAGGGAGGTTACAGCCCCAGCATTTT

V: TRBV9
D: NA
size: NA
J: TRBJ2-1
CDR3: CASSVGPTGEQFF
DNA: TGTGCCAGCAGCGTAGGTCCAACGGGTGAGCAGTTCTTC

V: TRBV7-9
D: NA
size: NA
J: TRBJ2-1
CDR3: CAALEGYEQFF
DNA: TGTGCCGCGCTCGAGGGTTATGAGCAGTTCTTC

V: TRBV20-1
D: NA
size: NA
J: TRBJ2-5
CDR3: CSARGEETQYF
DNA: TGCAGTGCTAGAGGCGAAGAGACCCAGTACTTC

V: TRBV5-1
D: TRBD1
size: NA
J: TRBJ2-1
CDR3: CASSVGQGRSYNEQFF
DNA: TGCGCCAGCAGCGTGGGACAGGGGCGGTCCTACAATGAGCAGTTCTTC

V: TRBV12-3/TRBV12-4
D: NA
size: few
J: TRBJ2-5
CDR3: CASRIGHLQTQYF
DNA: TGTGCCAGCAGGATCGGACATTTACAGACCCAGTACTTC

V: TRBV7-2
D: NA
size: NA
J: TRBJ1-4
CDR3: CASSSRGGTEAKKLFF
DNA: TGTGCCAGCAGCTCTAGGGGCGGGACGGAAGCTAAAAAACTGTTTTTT

V: TRBV20-1
D: NA
size: NA
J: TRBJ2-1
CDR3: CSARGQGTYNEQFF
DNA: TGCAGTGCTAGAGGCCAGGGTACCTACAATGAGCAGTTCTTC

V: TRBV4-1
D: NA
size: NA
J: TRBJ2-5
CDR3: CASSLGEGPTETQYF
DNA: TGCGCCAGCAGCCTCGGAGAGGGTCCTACAGAGACCCAGTACTTC